Each of the 25 T cell receptor beta chains below was sequenced from the same sample in a study of blood T cell repertoires in COVID-19. Assay: immunoSEQ multiplex PCR; the TCRdb copy retains only in-frame clones and omits some. The sample has approximately 300,000 clones, about 90% seen once. The sample comprised PBMCs or T cells enriched from blood (not recorded which). Source of these receptors: a woman aged 25 to 39 who had recovered from COVID-19.

The chain couples TRBV6-1 to TRBJ1-2; 8 bases match TRBD1. The germline gives CDR1 MNHNS, CDR2 SASEGT. J lost 3 bases, V lost 2 bases, and 5 bases had no gene match. The CDR3 is 15 residues long. The CDR3 loop reads CASSERTGQDYGYTF. The CDR3, as DNA: TGTGCCAGCAGTGAAAGGACAGGGCAGGACTATGGCTACACCTTC.

DNA of the CDR3: TGTGCCAGCAGCACTGAGGACAGGGCAGAGTATGGCTACACCTTC. Encoded protein: CASSTEDRAEYGYTF. The chain employs TRBV5-5 and TRBJ1-2, with TRBD1 matching over 8 bases. V lost 4 bases, J lost 5 bases, and 10 bases stayed unmatched. CDR3 length equals 15 residues. CDR1 SGHKS and CDR2 YYEKEE come from the germline V gene (reference sequence).

The gene calls are TRBV7-2 and TRBJ2-1; 9 bases are shared with TRBD2. J was trimmed by 4 bases and V by 5 bases; bases with no gene match: 3. The CDR3 sequence is 14 residues long. The germline V gene encodes CDR1 SGHTA and CDR2 FQGNSA. As DNA, the CDR3 is TGTGCCAGCAGCCCGGGACTAGCATACAATGAGCAGTTCTTC. This sequence encodes CASSPGLAYNEQFF. Filled out from reference TRBV7-2 and TRBJ2-1, the complete variable domain reads GAGVSQSPSNKVTEKGKDVELRCDPISGHTALYWYRQSLGQGLEFLIYFQGNSAPDKSGLPSDRFSAERTGGSVSTLTIQRTQQEDSAVYLCASSPGLAYNEQFFGPGTRLTVL.

The rearrangement joins TRBV7-8 to TRBJ1-5, with D unresolved. Per germline, CDR1 SGHVS and CDR2 FQNEAQ. Trimming stripped 5 bases from V and 2 bases from J, with 16 bases between. The CDR3 length is 16 residues. The CDR3 bases are TGTGCCAGCAGCAACCGGGTCCCCTGGGGCAATCAGCCCCAGCATTTT. Its protein is CASSNRVPWGNQPQHF. Full variable domain (missing parts from reference TRBV7-8 and TRBJ1-5): GAGVSQSPRYKVAKRGQDVALRCDPISGHVSLFWYQQALGQGPEFLTYFQNEAQLDKSGLPSDRFFAERPEGSVSTLKIQRTQQEDSAVYLCASSNRVPWGNQPQHFGDGTRLSIL.

CDR3 amino acids: CASSRETSGGGPDTQYF. DNA of the CDR3: TGCGCCAGCAGCCGCGAAACGTCCGGAGGCGGACCCGATACGCAGTATTTT. V usage is TRBV4-1 and J usage is TRBJ2-3; possibly TRBD2 for D (5 bases). The V and J ends lost 4 bases and 6 bases respectively, with 23 bases between them. The germline gives CDR1 MGHRA, CDR2 YSYEKL. This CDR3 spans 17 amino acids.

As regards this clone: Other nucleotide sequences in the sample specify the same CDR3. V and J are TRBV7-2 and TRBJ1-1; 8 positions match TRBD1. The CDR3 totals 13 residues. V was clipped by 5 bases and J by 3 bases; unmatched bases: 2. Germline V gene sequence: CDR1 SGHTA, CDR2 FQGNSA. For the CDR3, the DNA is TGTGCCAGCAGCCGACAGGGGTACACTGAAGCTTTCTTT. Encoded protein: CASSRQGYTEAFF.

Only one count was recorded for this clone. The chain recombines TRBV7-8 with TRBJ2-7; TRBD2 matches 11 bases. Per the germline V gene, CDR1 is SGHVS and CDR2 is FQNEAQ. CDR3 length: 21 amino acids. After removal of 5 bases from V and 4 bases from J, the junction contained 25 bases not matched to a gene. CDR3 sequence (DNA): TGTGCCAGCAGCCCTCACCTACCGGGACTAGCGGTGACCAAAATGACTTACGAGCAGTACTTC. It encodes CASSPHLPGLAVTKMTYEQYF.

The V and J genes are TRBV27 and TRBJ1-5; D perhaps matches TRBD1 (5 bases). This CDR3 comprises 17 residues. The V end was cut by 0 bases, the J end by 1 base, with 13 bases between. Germline loops: CDR1 MNHEY, CDR2 SMNVEV (reference sequence). This CDR3 is CASSLSRRGASNQPQHF. The CDR3 DNA follows: TGTGCCAGCAGTTTATCGAGGAGGGGCGCGAGCAATCAGCCCCAGCATTTT.

The V gene is TRBV2, the J gene TRBJ2-2; 8 nucleotides agree with TRBD2. J lost 5 bases, V lost 8 bases, and 10 bases had no gene match. The germline gives CDR1 SNHLY, CDR2 FYNNEI. This CDR3 comprises 15 residues. The CDR3 here is CASSTGGRLTGELFF. The CDR3 DNA reads TGTGCCAGCTCAACGGGGGGGCGACTTACCGGGGAGCTGTTTTTT.

The V gene is TRBV6-5, the J gene TRBJ1-6, with TRBD1 matching over 8 bases. This CDR3 spans 15 amino acids. Germline CDR1 reads MNHEY; CDR2 reads SVGAGI. V shed 6 bases and J 11 bases; nucleotides not matched to a gene: 12. CDR3 in DNA: TGTGCCAGCAGCAGGGGACAGGACCTAGGGACACCCCTCCACTTT. It codes for CASSRGQDLGTPLHF.

CDR3 in amino acids: CASSLKGQGLSGNTIYF. For the CDR3, the DNA is TGTGCCAGCAGCTTAAAGGGACAGGGACTCTCTGGAAACACCATATATTTT. The chain uses TRBV7-2 and TRBJ1-3, with 9 positions matching TRBD1. The CDR3 sequence is 17 residues long. CDR1 SGHTA and CDR2 FQGNSA come from the germline V gene. Trimming at V came to 2 bases and at J to 0 bases, leaving 5 bases not matched to a gene. Complete variable domain (other parts from reference TRBV7-2 and TRBJ1-3): GAGVSQSPSNKVTEKGKDVELRCDPISGHTALYWYRQSLGQGLEFLIYFQGNSAPDKSGLPSDRFSAERTGGSVSTLTIQRTQQEDSAVYLCASSLKGQGLSGNTIYFGEGSWLTVV.

This sequence joins TRBV2 and TRBJ1-6; no clear D gene. CDR3 size: 13 residues. With 6 bases removed from V and 9 bases from J, the gap between germline ends came to 12 bases. Germline CDR1 SNHLY, CDR2 FYNNEI. CDR3 nucleotide sequence: TGTGCCAGCAGGGCCCCTGAAGTTTCACCCCTCCACTTT. As protein: CASRAPEVSPLHF.

This chain connects TRBV28 to TRBJ1-5; D gene uncertain. This CDR3 is built from 11 residues. The V gene lost 6 bases and the J gene lost 4 bases, with 4 bases spanning the gap. CDR1 and CDR2 from the germline V gene are MDHEN and SYDVKM. The CDR3, as DNA: TGTGCCAGCAGACAGAATCAGCCCCAGCATTTT. The encoded protein is CASRQNQPQHF.

The chain carries TRBV21-1 and TRBJ1-5. TRBV21-1 is a pseudogene. The CDR3 has 11 residues. The CDR3 spells CASSRDQPQHF. DNA of the CDR3: TGTGCCAGCAGCCGAGATCAGCCCCAGCATTTT.

The V and J genes are TRBV19 and TRBJ2-7, with a tentative D call TRBD1 (5 bases). V was cut by 2 bases and J by 1 base, with 6 bases left in between. Germline CDR1 and CDR2: LNHDA and SQIVND (reference sequence). The CDR3 has 13 residues. In DNA form, the CDR3 reads TGTGCCAGTAGTATAACAGGATCCTACGAGCAGTACTTC. Its protein product is CASSITGSYEQYF.

The chain has TRBV4-2 and TRBJ1-1; 9 bases match TRBD1. V was clipped by 1 base and J by 8 bases; unmatched bases: 8. The CDR3 has 15 amino acids. The germline CDR1 and CDR2 sequences are LGHNA and YNFKEQ. CDR3: CASSQAGTGLIEAFF. The CDR3 DNA reads TGTGCCAGCAGCCAAGCCGGGACAGGGTTAATAGAAGCTTTCTTT.

The genes are TRBV9 and TRBJ1-2, with a weak D call TRBD1 (5 bases). The CDR3 covers 10 residues. The germline V gene has CDR1 SGDLS and CDR2 YYNGEE. V lost 3 bases to trimming and J lost 8 bases, with 5 bases between them. The CDR3 loop is CASSGGGYTF. The CDR3 coding sequence is TGTGCCAGCAGCGGGGGCGGCTACACCTTC.

The CDR3 DNA sequence: TGTGCCAGCTCACCCGCCGGGTGGAAACTGTTTTTT. It specifies CASSPAGWKLFF. The V call is TRBV18, the J call TRBJ1-4; D not certain. Germline CDR1 KGHSH, CDR2 LQKENI. This CDR3 has 12 residues. Trimming removed 3 bases from V and 11 bases from J, with 10 bases in between.

The gene calls are TRBV4-1 and TRBJ1-1; 7 nucleotides align to TRBD1. Germline-derived CDR1 and CDR2 are MGHRA and YSYEKL. This CDR3 is 16 amino acids long. V lost 4 bases to trimming and J lost 5 bases; unmatched junction nucleotides: 13. This chain's CDR3 is CASSLGAAGGFTEAFF. The CDR3 DNA follows: TGCGCCAGCAGCCTAGGGGCCGCAGGGGGATTTACTGAAGCTTTCTTT.

A few counts support this clone. The rearrangement joins TRBV11-2 to TRBJ1-1; D gene unclear. The CDR3 has 12 residues. Trimming removed 5 bases at V and 7 bases at J, with 11 bases between. CDR1 and CDR2 from the germline V gene are SGHAT and FQNNGV. The CDR3 sequence: CASSQRVVEAFF. The DNA of the CDR3 is TGTGCCAGCAGCCAGCGGGTAGTTGAAGCTTTCTTT.

The V and J genes are TRBV6-2 or TRBV6-3 and TRBJ1-2; 8 bases agree with TRBD1. Germline-derived CDR1 and CDR2 are MNHEY and SVGEGT. J gave up 8 bases and V 6 bases, and 8 bases lay outside the gene matches. There are 13 residues in the CDR3. This CDR3 is CASSLDREGGYTF. The DNA of the CDR3 is TGTGCCAGCAGCCTGGACAGGGAAGGAGGCTACACCTTC.

This clone was detected only once. The chain is built from TRBV18 and TRBJ2-2, with 7 nucleotides matching TRBD1. V shed 3 bases, J shed 6 bases, and the junction held 4 bases outside the gene matches. Germline-derived CDR1 and CDR2 are KGHSH and LQKENI. The CDR3 is 14 residues long. The CDR3 DNA reads as TGTGCCAGCTCACCCCTGACAGGGCCCGGGGAGCTGTTTTTT. It specifies CASSPLTGPGELFF.

The chain has TRBV5-1 and TRBJ1-5, with 9 positions matching TRBD1. Germline V gene data show CDR1 as SGHRS and CDR2 as YFSETQ. Trimming removed 4 bases from V and 5 bases from J; junction bases left unmatched: 7. The CDR3 is 15 residues long. The CDR3 is CASSPAGQGDQPQHF. The CDR3 coding sequence is TGCGCCAGCAGCCCGGCGGGACAGGGCGATCAGCCCCAGCATTTT. The entire variable domain, with the rest obtained from reference TRBV5-1 and TRBJ1-5, is as follows: KAGVTQTPRYLIKTRGQQVTLSCSPISGHRSVSWYQQTPGQGLQFLFEYFSETQRNKGNFPGRFSGRQFSNSRSEMNVSTLELGDSALYLCASSPAGQGDQPQHFGDGTRLSIL.

The CDR3 here is CASRKRGSGGANVLTF. The CDR3 coding sequence is TGTGCCAGTAGAAAAAGGGGGTCGGGTGGGGCCAACGTCCTGACTTTC. The chain is built from TRBV19 and TRBJ2-6; TRBD1 might be the D (6 bases). Germline V CDR1 and CDR2: LNHDA, SQIVND (reference sequence). V lost 6 bases to trimming and J lost 3 bases, with 15 bases between them. The CDR3 length is 16 residues.

The V gene is TRBV9, the J gene TRBJ1-2; D might be TRBD1 (6 bases). The length of the CDR3 is 15 residues. In germline, CDR1 is SGDLS, CDR2 YYNGEE. Trimming removed 3 bases at V and 1 base at J, with 13 bases between. The DNA of the CDR3 is TGTGCCAGCAGCGGACGGACAGAAAGTAACTATGGCTACACCTTC. It encodes CASSGRTESNYGYTF.